Listed below are T cell receptor beta chains from one sample, sequenced in a study of blood T cell repertoires in COVID-19. The method was immunoSEQ multiplex PCR; TCRdb's version includes in-frame clones alone and lacks a portion of them. Found here are about 69,000 clones, 80% to 95% of them singletons; the top ten hold less than 6%. Input material: peripheral blood. Receptors originate from an older woman with active COVID-19. Each CDR3 is given with its conserved first and last residue. Each record gives: J gene, V gene, clone size, D gene, CDR3 DNA, CDR3 protein. A D gene is named only where the DNA matches it firmly. Clone size is stated in some rows and not others, as once, few, many or a class when expanded.

j_call: TRBJ2-1
v_call: TRBV27
clone_size: -
d_call: TRBD2
cdr3_nt: TGTGCCAGCAGCGCAACTAGCGGTGGCTCCTACAATGAGCAGTTCTTC
cdr3_aa: CASSATSGGSYNEQFF

j_call: TRBJ1-3
v_call: TRBV28
clone_size: -
d_call: -
cdr3_nt: TGTGCCAGCAGTTTATTGGGGGGGACTGGAAACACCATATATTTT
cdr3_aa: CASSLLGGTGNTIYF

j_call: TRBJ2-3
v_call: TRBV18
clone_size: -
d_call: -
cdr3_nt: TGTGCCAGCTCCGAACTTAGCACAGATACGCAGTATTTT
cdr3_aa: CASSELSTDTQYF

j_call: TRBJ1-2
v_call: TRBV19
clone_size: once
d_call: -
cdr3_nt: TGTGCCAGTAGTGTTGTGCCGGGTGCTAACTATGGCTACACCTTC
cdr3_aa: CASSVVPGANYGYTF

j_call: TRBJ2-3
v_call: TRBV6-5
clone_size: -
d_call: -
cdr3_nt: TGTGCCAGCAGTTACGTAGGGACAAGCACAGATACGCAGTATTTT
cdr3_aa: CASSYVGTSTDTQYF

j_call: TRBJ2-7
v_call: TRBV28
clone_size: -
d_call: TRBD1
cdr3_nt: TGTGCCAGCAGCAACAGGGGTGAGCGGCTCTACGAGCAGTACTTC
cdr3_aa: CASSNRGERLYEQYF

j_call: TRBJ2-5
v_call: TRBV5-4
clone_size: -
d_call: TRBD1
cdr3_nt: TGTGCCAGCAGCTCCGACAGGGAACAAGAGACCCAGTACTTC
cdr3_aa: CASSSDREQETQYF

j_call: TRBJ2-3
v_call: TRBV29-1
clone_size: -
d_call: -
cdr3_nt: TGCAGCCCTCGGAGGGCCGACACAGATACGCAGTATTTT
cdr3_aa: CSPRRADTDTQYF

j_call: TRBJ2-7
v_call: TRBV27
clone_size: once
d_call: TRBD2
cdr3_nt: TGTGCCAGCAGTCCCCCCGGGAGGGGCGGTGCCTACGAGCAGTACTTC
cdr3_aa: CASSPPGRGGAYEQYF

j_call: TRBJ1-5
v_call: TRBV10-3
clone_size: -
d_call: -
cdr3_nt: TGTGCCATCAGTGAGGGGGGGGCCGGTCAGCCCCAGCATTTT
cdr3_aa: CAISEGGAGQPQHF

j_call: TRBJ1-2
v_call: TRBV6-5
clone_size: once
d_call: TRBD1
cdr3_nt: TGTGCCAGCAGTTTGACAGGGGGGGCTGGCTACACCTTC
cdr3_aa: CASSLTGGAGYTF

j_call: TRBJ2-1
v_call: TRBV11-2
clone_size: -
d_call: TRBD2
cdr3_nt: TGTGCCAGCAGCTTAGAGGCTAGCGGGGGGTACAATGAGCAGTTCTTC
cdr3_aa: CASSLEASGGYNEQFF

j_call: TRBJ2-7
v_call: TRBV5-1
clone_size: -
d_call: TRBD2
cdr3_nt: TGCGCCAGCAGCGTAGCGGGAGGACCGTCGGACGAGCAGTACTTC
cdr3_aa: CASSVAGGPSDEQYF

j_call: TRBJ2-5
v_call: TRBV27
clone_size: -
d_call: -
cdr3_nt: TGTGCCAGCCCCCCGGGACTTATTAAAGAGACCCAGTACTTC
cdr3_aa: CASPPGLIKETQYF

j_call: TRBJ2-5
v_call: TRBV12-3/TRBV12-4
clone_size: -
d_call: TRBD1
cdr3_nt: TGTGCCAGCAGGGGAACAGGGGTAGAGACCCAGTACTTC
cdr3_aa: CASRGTGVETQYF

j_call: TRBJ1-3
v_call: TRBV19
clone_size: -
d_call: -
cdr3_nt: TGTGCCAGTAGTACCCAGGGTGGCGTTGGAAACACCATATATTTT
cdr3_aa: CASSTQGGVGNTIYF